Described below is a single TCR beta chain sequence and its context. The sample comes from a study of blood T cell repertoires in COVID-19. Study as a whole: Sites across the United States, Italy and Spain contributed samples from acute and convalescent COVID-19. From T cells, B-cell-depleted T cells, or PBMCs came the material, which was cDNA or gDNA.

Trimming took off 5 bases at V and 0 bases at J, with 21 bases between the two ends. There are 17 residues in the CDR3. Germline V gene sequence: CDR1 SGHRS, CDR2 YFSETQ. TCRdb keeps only in-frame clones here, not all; method: immunoSEQ multiplex PCR. The data hold some 130,000 clones, with more than 85% observed a single time. Sequenced input: peripheral blood. This TCR came from a man over 45 with active or convalescent COVID-19. The V call is TRBV5-1, the J call TRBJ2-7, with a tentative D call TRBD2 (6 bases). CDR3 region: CASSVWDSGVPSYEQYF. The CDR3 nucleotides are TGCGCCAGCAGTGTATGGGACTCGGGAGTACCCTCCTACGAGCAGTACTTC.